This entry is about one TCR beta chain. Other nucleotide sequences in the sample specify the same CDR3. Profiling relied on immunoSEQ multiplex PCR, and the TCRdb table lists in-frame clones only, not all of them. Here the sample spans 65,000 to 90,000 clones, about 74% being singletons. J was trimmed by 2 bases and V by 6 bases; bases with no gene match: 4. Germline values: CDR1 MNHEY, CDR2 SVGAGI. The CDR3 runs to 14 residues. This entry is derived from a study of blood T cell repertoires in COVID-19. Study background: Spain, Italy and the United States supplied samples that represented acute and convalescent COVID-19. T cells, B-cell-depleted T cells, or PBMCs supplied cDNA or gDNA.

Seattle's cohort entered during active infection and was followed longitudinally. The TCR comes from a man aged 65 to 85 with COVID-19, enrolled during active disease. The sequencing sample was made of peripheral blood. This chain joins TRBV6-5 and TRBJ1-5; 7 bases are a match to TRBD1. The CDR3 loop reads CASSTGTGNQPQHF. For the CDR3, the DNA is TGTGCCAGCAGCACTGGGACAGGCAATCAGCCCCAGCATTTT.